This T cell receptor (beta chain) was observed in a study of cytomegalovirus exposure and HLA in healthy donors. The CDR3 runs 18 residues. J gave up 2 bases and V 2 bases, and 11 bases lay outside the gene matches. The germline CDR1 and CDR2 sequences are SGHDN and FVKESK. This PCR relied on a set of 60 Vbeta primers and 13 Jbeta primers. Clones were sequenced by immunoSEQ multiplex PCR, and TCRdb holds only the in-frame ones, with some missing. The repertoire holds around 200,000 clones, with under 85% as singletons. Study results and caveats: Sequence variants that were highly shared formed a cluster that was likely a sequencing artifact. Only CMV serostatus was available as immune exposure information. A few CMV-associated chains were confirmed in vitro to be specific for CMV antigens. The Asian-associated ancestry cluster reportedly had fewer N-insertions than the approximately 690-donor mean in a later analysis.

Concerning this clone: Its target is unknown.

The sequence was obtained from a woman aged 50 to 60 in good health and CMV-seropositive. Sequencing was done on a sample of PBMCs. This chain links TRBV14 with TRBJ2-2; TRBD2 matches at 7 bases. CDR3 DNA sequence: TGTGCCAGCAGCCAACGGGCTAGCGGAACTAGCAACACCGGGGAGCTGTTTTTT. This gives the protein CASSQRASGTSNTGELFF.